This T cell receptor beta chain emerged from a study of post-analysis software for immune sequencing data. Turning to the study itself: Multiple sclerosis in the patients followed relapsing-remitting, secondary progressive and progressive-relapsing courses. Notes on the study in general: Samples from a shared batch, those prepared together, strongly co-clustered by F measure. In patients, about five TRBV segments were more frequent than in controls, with TRBV5-6, TRBV5-1 and TRBV20-1 among them.

V lost 4 bases and J lost 3, with 5 bases in between. The germline CDR1 and CDR2 sequences are SGHRS and YFSETQ. This CDR3 has 11 amino acids. This clonotype was seen repeatedly, ten times or more. Its target is not known. Presence of unique molecular identifiers characterized the TCR beta cDNA libraries. TCRdb reprocessed the PCR reads via MiXCR and lists one record per CDR3 protein. Seen here are under 200,000 distinct CDR3 sequences, approximately 30% observed once, and the top ten hold 3% to 3.5%. The clonotype comes from a girl aged 2-17 years with multiple sclerosis. The V call is TRBV5-1, the J call TRBJ2-7, with no clear D. Material for sequencing was blood. The CDR3 loop is CASSIGYEQYF. As DNA, the CDR3 is TGCGCCAGCAGCATTGGCTACGAGCAGTACTTC.